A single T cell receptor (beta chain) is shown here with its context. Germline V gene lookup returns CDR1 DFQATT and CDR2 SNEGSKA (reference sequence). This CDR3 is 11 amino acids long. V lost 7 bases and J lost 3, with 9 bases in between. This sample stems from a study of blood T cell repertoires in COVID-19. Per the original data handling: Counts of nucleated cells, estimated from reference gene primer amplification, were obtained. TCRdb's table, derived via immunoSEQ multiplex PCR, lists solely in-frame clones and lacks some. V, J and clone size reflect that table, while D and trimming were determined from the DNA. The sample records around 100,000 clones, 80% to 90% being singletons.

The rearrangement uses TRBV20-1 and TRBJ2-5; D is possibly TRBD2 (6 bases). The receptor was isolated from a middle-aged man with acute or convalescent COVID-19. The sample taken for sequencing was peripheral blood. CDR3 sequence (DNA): TGCAGTGGGCGGGGCGAAGAGACCCAGTACTTC. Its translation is CSGRGEETQYF.